This T cell receptor (beta chain) was recovered during a study of blood T cell repertoires in COVID-19. In germline, CDR1 is SGHNT, CDR2 YYREEE (reference sequence). The V gene lost 4 bases and the J gene lost 2 bases, with 13 bases spanning the gap. The length of the CDR3 is 14 residues. Profiled with immunoSEQ multiplex PCR; TCRdb holds only in-frame clones, not every one. The repertoire holds 250,000 to 350,000 clones, with 80% to 90% as singletons. The chain has TRBV5-4 and TRBJ2-7; D possibly corresponds to TRBD2 (6 bases). The sequencing input was PBMCs or T cells enriched from blood (not recorded which). The TCR originated in a woman in her thirties who had recovered from COVID-19. The CDR3 is CASSKEGRTYEQYF. In DNA, the CDR3 is TGTGCCAGCAGCAAAGAGGGGAGGACCTACGAGCAGTACTTC. Full variable domain (remainder filled in from reference TRBV5-4 and TRBJ2-7): ETGVTQSPTHLIKTRGQQVTLRCSSQSGHNTVSWYQQALGQGPQFIFQYYREEENGRGNFPPRFSGLQFPNYSSELNVNALELDDSALYLCASSKEGRTYEQYFGPGTRLTVT.